This is a list of T cell receptor beta chains from one sample in a study of T cells in Graves' hyperthyroidism and ophthalmopathy. From the multiplex PCR reads, TCRdb called clonotypes with MiXCR, one entry per CDR3 protein. The sample lists about 520,000 distinct CDR3 sequences; around a quarter were seen once. The sample comprised blood. Source of these receptors: a woman aged 30 to 39 with Graves' ophthalmopathy. CDR3s include the opening cysteine and the closing phenylalanine or tryptophan. Each record gives: V gene, clone size, J gene, D gene, CDR3 DNA, CDR3 protein. D genes are given only for firm matches. Expanded clones get a size class; other rows say once, few or many, or leave the size out.

V gene: TRBV12-3/TRBV12-4; clone size: many; J gene: TRBJ2-5; D gene: TRBD2; CDR3 DNA: TGTGCCAGCAGAAACTTAGCGGGGGGGCAAGAGACCCAGTACTTC; CDR3 protein: CASRNLAGGQETQYF
V gene: TRBV7-3; clone size: .; J gene: TRBJ1-1; D gene: .; CDR3 DNA: TGTGCCAGCAGCTTACAGGAGGACACTGAATCTTTCTTT; CDR3 protein: CASSLQEDTESFF
V gene: TRBV6-5; clone size: many; J gene: TRBJ1-6; D gene: .; CDR3 DNA: TGTGCCAGCAGTTTAACAGGGCTGGATAATTCACCCCTCCACTTT; CDR3 protein: CASSLTGLDNSPLHF
V gene: TRBV6-5; clone size: many; J gene: TRBJ1-2; D gene: .; CDR3 DNA: TGTGCCAGCAGTTTTACCAGGGTACCCAACTATGGCTACACCTTC; CDR3 protein: CASSFTRVPNYGYTF
V gene: TRBV28; clone size: many; J gene: TRBJ1-2; D gene: .; CDR3 DNA: TGTGCCAGCAGTTTAGAGGCGGGACCCTATGGCTACACCTTC; CDR3 protein: CASSLEAGPYGYTF
V gene: TRBV6-1; clone size: .; J gene: TRBJ2-6; D gene: .; CDR3 DNA: TGTGCCAGCAGTGAAATACATAGCTCTGGGGCCAACGTCCTGACTTTC; CDR3 protein: CASSEIHSSGANVLTF
V gene: TRBV6-5; clone size: .; J gene: TRBJ1-1; D gene: TRBD1; CDR3 DNA: TGTGCCAGCAGTTACCTCCCGGGACAGGGGATGAACACTGAAGCTTTCTTT; CDR3 protein: CASSYLPGQGMNTEAFF
V gene: TRBV5-1; clone size: many; J gene: TRBJ1-2; D gene: .; CDR3 DNA: TGCGCCAGCAGCTTGTTCCCCGGCAGATACTTTTATGGCTACACCTTC; CDR3 protein: CASSLFPGRYFYGYTF
V gene: TRBV30; clone size: .; J gene: TRBJ2-2; D gene: TRBD1; CDR3 DNA: TGTGCCTGGAGTGTTGACAGGGAGAACACCGGGGAGCTGTTTTTT; CDR3 protein: CAWSVDRENTGELFF
V gene: TRBV20-1; clone size: many; J gene: TRBJ2-5; D gene: .; CDR3 DNA: TGCAGTGCTAGAGCTCCCCCCCAGTACCAAGAGACCCAGTACTTC; CDR3 protein: CSARAPPQYQETQYF
V gene: TRBV7-2; clone size: many; J gene: TRBJ1-1; D gene: .; CDR3 DNA: TGTGCCAGCAGACGGGGGACGGAGAACACTGAAGCTTTCTTT; CDR3 protein: CASRRGTENTEAFF
V gene: TRBV3-1; clone size: .; J gene: TRBJ2-5; D gene: TRBD1; CDR3 DNA: TGTGCCAGCAGAGCTTGGACAGGGAGAGACCAAGAGACCCAGTACTTC; CDR3 protein: CASRAWTGRDQETQYF
V gene: TRBV14; clone size: .; J gene: TRBJ2-5; D gene: .; CDR3 DNA: TGTGCCAGCAGCCGAAAAACAGGGTCCAGAGAGACCCAGTACTTC; CDR3 protein: CASSRKTGSRETQYF
V gene: TRBV19; clone size: many; J gene: TRBJ2-2; D gene: .; CDR3 DNA: TGTGCCAGTAGTATGATGGGCGCGAGTACCGGGGAGCTGTTTTTT; CDR3 protein: CASSMMGASTGELFF
V gene: TRBV6-1; clone size: .; J gene: TRBJ2-5; D gene: TRBD2; CDR3 DNA: TGTGCCAGCAAAAAACCGGGACTAGTCGCTGAGACCCAGTACTTC; CDR3 protein: CASKKPGLVAETQYF
V gene: TRBV2; clone size: many; J gene: TRBJ1-5; D gene: .; CDR3 DNA: TGTGCCAGCAGTGAAGTTATGATAGGGGGGGGGAGCAATCAGCCCCAGCATTTT; CDR3 protein: CASSEVMIGGGSNQPQHF
V gene: TRBV12-3/TRBV12-4; clone size: .; J gene: TRBJ1-2; D gene: .; CDR3 DNA: TGTGCCAGCAGTTTAGCCGAACAGGGTCCTGGCTACACCTTC; CDR3 protein: CASSLAEQGPGYTF
V gene: TRBV12-3/TRBV12-4; clone size: few; J gene: TRBJ2-6; D gene: TRBD1; CDR3 DNA: TGTGCCAGCAGTTACGACAGGGCTGGGGCCAACGTCCTGACTTTC; CDR3 protein: CASSYDRAGANVLTF
V gene: TRBV27; clone size: many; J gene: TRBJ1-5; D gene: .; CDR3 DNA: TGTGCCAGCAGCAATGGACGTAGCAATCAGCCCCAGCATTTT; CDR3 protein: CASSNGRSNQPQHF
V gene: TRBV2; clone size: many; J gene: TRBJ1-5; D gene: .; CDR3 DNA: TGTGCCAGCAGCTTCGAGGCAGGCAATCAGCCCCAGCATTTT; CDR3 protein: CASSFEAGNQPQHF
V gene: TRBV27; clone size: many; J gene: TRBJ2-7; D gene: TRBD1; CDR3 DNA: TGTGCCAGCAGTCCCTGGGACAGCTCCTACGAGCAGTACTTC; CDR3 protein: CASSPWDSSYEQYF
V gene: TRBV10-3; clone size: few; J gene: TRBJ2-7; D gene: .; CDR3 DNA: TGTGCCATCAGTCCTAACGGCTATTACGAGCAGTACTTC; CDR3 protein: CAISPNGYYEQYF
V gene: TRBV12-3/TRBV12-4; clone size: .; J gene: TRBJ1-1; D gene: .; CDR3 DNA: TGTGCCAGCAATTCTCTAAACACTGAAGCTTTCTTT; CDR3 protein: CASNSLNTEAFF
V gene: TRBV27; clone size: .; J gene: TRBJ2-7; D gene: TRBD1; CDR3 DNA: TGTGCCAGCACCCCGTGGGCAGGGGGTTACGAGCAGTACTTC; CDR3 protein: CASTPWAGGYEQYF
V gene: TRBV6-1; clone size: few; J gene: TRBJ2-5; D gene: TRBD1; CDR3 DNA: TGTGCCAGCAGCCCCCGGGACAGGGGGAATCTTAAAGAGACCCAGTACTTC; CDR3 protein: CASSPRDRGNLKETQYF
V gene: TRBV24-1; clone size: .; J gene: TRBJ1-1; D gene: .; CDR3 DNA: TGTGCCACCAGGGGCTCGAACACTGAAGCTTTCTTT; CDR3 protein: CATRGSNTEAFF
V gene: TRBV12-5; clone size: .; J gene: TRBJ2-7; D gene: TRBD1; CDR3 DNA: TGTGCTAGTGGTTTGGGGACAGGGTTTTACGAGCAGTACTTC; CDR3 protein: CASGLGTGFYEQYF
V gene: TRBV6-1; clone size: many; J gene: TRBJ2-2; D gene: .; CDR3 DNA: TGTGCCAGCAGTGAAGCGGCTTATCACGGCAGGGTTAACACCGGGGAGCTGTTTTTT; CDR3 protein: CASSEAAYHGRVNTGELFF
V gene: TRBV9; clone size: few; J gene: TRBJ2-2; D gene: .; CDR3 DNA: TGTGCCAGCACGGTCCGGGGGGGGGAGCTGTTTTTT; CDR3 protein: CASTVRGGELFF